Listed here are 31 T cell receptor beta chains from one sample, sequenced in a study of T cells after yellow fever vaccination. Each CDR3 protein is one row after TCRdb ran MiXCR on the 5' RACE reads. The sample records over 85,000 distinct CDR3 sequences, roughly 8.2% being singletons. Source: CD8+ T cells not binding an NS4B(214-222) dextramer, sorted from PBMCs, taken approximately 16 days after the first yellow fever vaccination. Receptor source: a man in his late teens or twenties who received the YFV17D yellow fever vaccine.

The J gene is TRBJ2-1, the V gene TRBV19; no clear D gene. Germline values: CDR1 LNHDA, CDR2 SQIVND (reference sequence). Between the trimmed V and J ends, which lost 3 bases and 3 bases, there was a span of 9 bases. The CDR3 extends over 14 amino acids. CDR3 coding DNA: TGTGCCAGTAGTATCCCCACAGTCTACAATGAGCAGTTCTTC. Amino acid sequence: CASSIPTVYNEQFF.

This clonotype is medium-sized (0.01 to 0.1%) within its sample. The chain uses TRBV12-3 or TRBV12-4 and TRBJ1-2; D gene unclear. This CDR3 has 15 amino acids. V was shortened by 2 bases and J by 0 bases, with 10 bases between the two germline ends. The CDR3 here is CASSLISLANYGYTF. In DNA form, the CDR3 reads TGTGCCAGCAGTTTAATCTCCCTAGCTAACTATGGCTACACCTTC.

A few counts support this clonotype. The chain couples TRBV27 to TRBJ2-7; D not certain. This CDR3 comprises 13 residues. Trimming took 3 bases from V and 2 from J, leaving 8 bases between them. Germline-derived CDR1 and CDR2 are MNHEY and SMNVEV (reference sequence). CDR3 bases: TGTGCCAGCAGTTTTGACCGGGCCTACGAGCAGTACTTC. Translated, it gives CASSFDRAYEQYF.

This clonotype was detected ten times or more. The chain has TRBV7-9 and TRBJ1-5; D gene uncertain. The CDR3 is 16 residues long. With 0 bases removed from V and 6 bases from J, the gap between germline ends came to 15 bases. Germline V CDR1 and CDR2: SEHNR, FQNEAQ (reference sequence). The CDR3 sequence: CASSLALGGYSQPQHF. The CDR3 DNA follows: TGTGCCAGCAGCTTAGCGCTGGGAGGGTATAGTCAGCCCCAGCATTTT.

V is TRBV27 and J is TRBJ2-7; D assignment may be TRBD1 or TRBD2 (6 bases each). The CDR3 extends over 14 amino acids. CDR1 and CDR2 (germline): MNHEY, SMNVEV (reference sequence). The V end lost 3 bases, the J end lost 7 bases, and 16 bases lay between the germline ends. The CDR3: CASSLIGGAGEQYF. CDR3 DNA: TGTGCCAGCAGTTTGATTGGGGGCGCGGGAGAGCAGTACTTC.

This clonotype was counted ten times or more. The rearrangement uses TRBV12-3 or TRBV12-4 and TRBJ2-5; D is possibly TRBD1 (5 bases). Between the trimmed V and J ends, which lost 5 bases and 2 bases, there was a span of 12 bases. The CDR3 is 14 amino acids. CDR3 sequence: CASSPTTEQETQYF. DNA for the CDR3: TGTGCCAGCAGTCCAACGACAGAGCAAGAGACCCAGTACTTC.

This clonotype turned up a few times. The genes are TRBV27 and TRBJ1-2; D is uncertain. The V gene's germline CDR1 is MNHEY and CDR2 SMNVEV (reference sequence). The CDR3 spans 15 residues. The germline V and J ends were trimmed by 1 base and 2 bases, with 11 bases remaining between them. The CDR3 region is CASSLWGRSNYGYTF. In DNA form, the CDR3 reads TGTGCCAGCAGTTTATGGGGAAGGTCGAACTATGGCTACACCTTC.

This clonotype has at least ten counts. This rearrangement joins TRBV9 to TRBJ2-5; TRBD2 aligns across 7 bases. The CDR3 has 15 residues. The V gene end was trimmed by 4 bases and the J gene end by 5 bases; junction bases not matched to a gene: 11. Per germline, CDR1 SGDLS and CDR2 YYNGEE. Here the CDR3 DNA reads TGTGCCAGCAGCCCCAGGGACTACCCGATGGAGACCCAGTACTTC. This encodes CASSPRDYPMETQYF.

This clonotype was observed a few times. V is TRBV7-2 and J is TRBJ2-1; D is unresolved. Germline CDR1 reads SGHTA; CDR2 reads FQGNSA. The CDR3 runs to 14 residues. The V end was cut by 5 bases, the J end by 8 bases, with 16 bases between. The CDR3 is CASSTPIGLDEQFF. The CDR3 DNA sequence: TGTGCCAGCAGCACCCCAATAGGCCTCGATGAGCAGTTCTTC. The variable domain in full, with the rest retrieved from reference TRBV7-2 and TRBJ2-1, is GAGVSQSPSNKVTEKGKDVELRCDPISGHTALYWYRQSLGQGLEFLIYFQGNSAPDKSGLPSDRFSAERTGGSVSTLTIQRTQQEDSAVYLCASSTPIGLDEQFFGPGTRLTVL.

The chain is built from TRBV6-5 and TRBJ2-3; D gene ambiguous. V was trimmed by 4 bases and J by 4 bases, leaving 12 bases between them. Looked up from germline, CDR1 is MNHEY and CDR2 is SVGAGI. The CDR3 runs 14 residues. The CDR3 region is CASSSGSPPDTQYF. CDR3 coding DNA: TGTGCCAGCAGTTCCGGATCTCCCCCAGATACGCAGTATTTT.

This chain joins TRBV5-6 and TRBJ2-7; 12 bases map to TRBD2. Per germline, CDR1 SGHDT and CDR2 YYEEEE. The CDR3 totals 16 residues. V was pared by 4 bases and J by 6 bases, with 11 bases of the junction left unmatched. CDR3 region: CASSVGLAGPRGEQYF. For the CDR3, the DNA is TGTGCCAGCAGCGTCGGACTAGCGGGGCCCCGGGGCGAGCAGTACTTC.

This clonotype was counted a few times. The chain couples TRBV13 to TRBJ2-3; unclear D gene. From germline, CDR1 is PRHDT and CDR2 FYEKMQ (reference sequence). The CDR3 has 14 residues. Between the trimmed V and J ends, which lost 5 bases and 2 bases, there was a span of 11 bases. CDR3 nucleotides: TGTGCCAGCAGCATCCGGGTTCCCACAGATACGCAGTATTTT. Protein: CASSIRVPTDTQYF. Full variable domain (outside the CDR3, taken from reference TRBV13 and TRBJ2-3): AAGVIQSPRHLIKEKRETATLKCYPIPRHDTVYWYQQGPGQDPQFLISFYEKMQSDKGSIPDRFSAQQFSDYHSELNMSSLELGDSALYFCASSIRVPTDTQYFGPGTRLTVL.

This clonotype was seen only a few times. V is TRBV7-8 and J is TRBJ2-7; 9 bases map to TRBD1. Germline CDR1 reads SGHVS; CDR2 reads FQNEAQ. V trimming: 3 bases; J trimming: 2 bases; junction bases outside the gene matches: 5. This CDR3 is 15 amino acids long. CDR3 sequence: CASSLTGGQTYEQYF. CDR3 sequence (DNA): TGTGCCAGCAGCTTGACAGGGGGTCAGACCTACGAGCAGTACTTC.

This clonotype showed up just a few times. CDR3 residues: CSARTRAQPVAFF. CDR3 bases: TGCAGTGCCAGAACCCGGGCCCAACCGGTAGCTTTCTTT. J is TRBJ1-1 and V is TRBV20-1, with D hard to call. The CDR3 length is 13 residues. CDR1 and CDR2 (germline): DFQATT, SNEGSKA (reference sequence). The V gene lost 6 bases and the J gene lost 10 bases, with 21 bases spanning the gap.

In its sample, this clonotype was seen a few times. This chain joins TRBV12-3 or TRBV12-4 and TRBJ2-1; 8 bases match TRBD2. V lost 8 bases, J lost 6 bases, and 9 bases stayed unmatched. The CDR3 contains 14 residues. CDR3 DNA sequence: TGTGCCAGCTGTCGGGCCAGCGGGGGCAATGAGCAGTTCTTC. As protein: CASCRASGGNEQFF.

Many counts were recorded for this clonotype. This chain connects TRBV7-6 to TRBJ2-5; 7 bases agree with TRBD2. This CDR3 contains 14 residues. Germline V CDR1 and CDR2: SGHVS, FNYEAQ. V dropped 1 base and J dropped 5; count of bases not matched to a gene: 4. Here the CDR3 reads CASSLDGGGETQYF. In DNA form, the CDR3 reads TGTGCCAGCAGCTTAGACGGGGGAGGGGAGACCCAGTACTTC.

This clonotype was seen a few times. The CDR3 spells CASSYTLTGNYGYTF. In DNA form, the CDR3 reads TGTGCCAGCAGTTACACACTGACGGGCAACTATGGCTACACCTTC. V gene TRBV6-5 combines with J gene TRBJ1-2, with D unresolved. The CDR3 runs 15 residues. Per the germline V gene, CDR1 is MNHEY and CDR2 is SVGAGI. The germline V and J ends were trimmed by 2 bases and 2 bases, with 12 bases remaining between them.

This clonotype was found a few times. V usage is TRBV3-1 and J usage is TRBJ1-1; D is unresolved. The CDR3 spans 12 residues. The germline V and J ends were trimmed by 0 bases and 8 bases, with 7 bases remaining between them. Germline V CDR1 and CDR2: LGHDT, YNNKEL (reference sequence). CDR3 in DNA: TGTGCCAGCAGCCAAGATAAGACCGAAGCTTTCTTT. The encoded protein is CASSQDKTEAFF.

This clonotype was seen a few times. The chain links TRBV5-4 to TRBJ2-7; 7 bases map to TRBD1. This CDR3 has 15 amino acids. Per the germline V gene, CDR1 is SGHNT and CDR2 is YYREEE (reference sequence). V trimming: 3 bases; J trimming: 3 bases; junction bases outside the gene matches: 9. CDR3 sequence reads: CASSSGPGQIYEQYV. The CDR3 bases are TGTGCCAGCAGCTCGGGACCGGGACAGATCTACGAGCAGTACGTC.

This clonotype has only a few counts. CDR3 in DNA: TGTGCCAGCAGCTTGGTCAGCAACGAGCAGTACTTC. Protein sequence: CASSLVSNEQYF. The gene calls are TRBV5-6 and TRBJ2-7; no clear D gene. The CDR3 is 12 amino acids. V gave up 0 bases and J gave up 5 bases, with 6 bases separating them. The V gene's germline CDR1 is SGHDT and CDR2 YYEEEE.

The chain has TRBV7-9 and TRBJ1-5; possibly TRBD1 for D (5 bases). The length of the CDR3 is 13 residues. Germline-derived CDR1 and CDR2 are SEHNR and FQNEAQ (reference sequence). Trimming stripped 5 bases from V and 6 bases from J, with 11 bases between. The CDR3 bases are TGTGCCAGCAGCCCTCCGGGGGTTCAGCCCCAGCATTTT. Amino acids: CASSPPGVQPQHF.

J is TRBJ2-2 and V is TRBV5-1; TRBD2 might be the D (6 bases). Trimming cost V 5 bases and J 3 bases, with 20 bases left between them. In germline, CDR1 is SGHRS, CDR2 YFSETQ. CDR3 length: 17 amino acids. CDR3 region: CASREGGWSQDTGELFF. The CDR3 DNA sequence: TGCGCCAGCAGGGAAGGAGGGTGGTCACAGGACACCGGGGAGCTGTTTTTT. Full variable domain (missing parts from reference TRBV5-1 and TRBJ2-2): KAGVTQTPRYLIKTRGQQVTLSCSPISGHRSVSWYQQTPGQGLQFLFEYFSETQRNKGNFPGRFSGRQFSNSRSEMNVSTLELGDSALYLCASREGGWSQDTGELFFGEGSRLTVL.

The table lists this clonotype with a few counts. This sequence joins TRBV20-1 and TRBJ1-4; tentatively, D is TRBD1 (5 bases). Germline loops: CDR1 DFQATT, CDR2 SNEGSKA (reference sequence). CDR3 length equals 11 residues. V lost 6 bases to trimming and J lost 15 bases, with 17 bases between them. As DNA, the CDR3 is TGCAGTGCAAGGGACCTCGGGCGGTTGTTTTTT. Translated, it gives CSARDLGRLFF.

This clonotype has only a few counts. The J gene is TRBJ1-2, the V gene TRBV29-1; TRBD1 matches at 7 bases. Losses at the gene ends were 7 bases for V and 5 bases for J; bases not matched to a gene: 10. The CDR3 length is 13 residues. The V gene's germline CDR1 is SQVTM and CDR2 ANQGSEA. CDR3 bases: TGCAGCGGTGGGGCTGCAGGGGGATATGGCTACACCTTC. It translates to CSGGAAGGYGYTF.

This clonotype was seen a few times. The J gene is TRBJ1-5, the V gene TRBV29-1; D is unclear. The V end was cut by 4 bases, the J end by 6 bases, with 13 bases between. Germline values: CDR1 SQVTM, CDR2 ANQGSEA. The CDR3 sequence is 13 residues long. CDR3 in amino acids: CSVARGLGQPQHF. DNA of the CDR3: TGCAGCGTTGCCCGAGGTTTAGGTCAGCCCCAGCATTTT.

The chain recombines TRBV11-1 with TRBJ2-3; TRBD1 is a possible D gene (5 bases). CDR1 SGHAT and CDR2 FQDESV come from the germline V gene (reference sequence). The CDR3 runs 18 residues. Trimming left V 4 bases short and J 0 bases short, with 20 bases between. CDR3: CASSSSGVGAGSTDTQYF. The CDR3 DNA reads as TGTGCCAGCAGCTCCTCGGGTGTTGGGGCCGGCAGCACAGATACGCAGTATTTT.

The chain joins TRBV6-5 to TRBJ1-1, with D maybe TRBD1 (5 bases). V lost 0 bases to trimming and J lost 4 bases, with 12 bases between them. CDR3 length: 15 amino acids. Germline CDR1 MNHEY, CDR2 SVGAGI. The CDR3 DNA reads as TGTGCCAGCAGTTACTCGGGGGTGAAGGGCACTGAAGCTTTCTTT. Its translation: CASSYSGVKGTEAFF.

This chain links TRBV4-1 with TRBJ2-7; TRBD2 agrees at 11 bases. Germline CDR1 reads MGHRA; CDR2 reads YSYEKL. The ends lost 4 bases at V and 3 bases at J; junction bases unmatched: 5. This CDR3 comprises 15 residues. For the CDR3, the DNA is TGCGCCAGCAGCCCAAGACTAGCGGGGAGCTACGAGCAGTACGTC. Encoded protein: CASSPRLAGSYEQYV.

V gene TRBV12-3 or TRBV12-4 combines with J gene TRBJ1-1; 7 bases are shared with TRBD1. This CDR3 contains 14 residues. Trimming took 7 bases from V and 5 from J; bases not matched to a gene: 10. CDR3 in amino acids: CASTRRQGVTEAFF. The DNA of the CDR3 is TGTGCCAGCACCAGACGACAGGGCGTGACTGAAGCTTTCTTT.

This clonotype came up many times. The J gene is TRBJ2-5, the V gene TRBV12-3 or TRBV12-4, with 9 bases aligning to TRBD2. CDR3 size: 14 residues. The V and J ends lost 7 bases and 7 bases, in that order; junction bases with no gene match: 10. CDR3 nucleotide sequence: TGTGCCAGCAAGACCGCGGGGGGGTACGGGACCCAGTACTTC. As protein: CASKTAGGYGTQYF.

This clonotype was seen more than once but under ten times. V usage is TRBV5-5 and J usage is TRBJ2-1, with TRBD1 matching 7 bases. Germline V CDR1 and CDR2: SGHKS, YYEKEE (reference sequence). The ends lost 6 bases at V and 0 bases at J; junction bases unmatched: 6. There are 15 residues in the CDR3. The chain's CDR3 is CASTPGGRSYNEQFF. The CDR3, as DNA: TGTGCCAGCACCCCAGGGGGTCGCTCCTACAATGAGCAGTTCTTC.